This paragraph covers one T cell receptor beta chain sequence. This sample was taken from a study of blood T cell repertoires in COVID-19. Study context: Whether acute or convalescent, the COVID-19 samples came from the United States, Italy and Spain. Sample material is recorded as cDNA or gDNA derived from T cells, B-cell-depleted T cells, or PBMCs.

V shed 2 bases and J shed 5 bases, with 10 bases lying between them. The CDR3 totals 14 residues. The germline V gene encodes CDR1 LGHNA and CDR2 YNFKEQ. How the authors handled the data: Counts of nucleated cells, estimated from reference gene primer amplification, were obtained. Clones were read by immunoSEQ multiplex PCR, and TCRdb kept only the in-frame ones, dropping some. The V and J calls and the clone size are those of that table, but D and trimming were determined from the DNA. This table has roughly 230,000 clones, roughly 84% appearing once. The chain carries TRBV4-2 and TRBJ2-4; possibly TRBD1 for D (5 bases). Sequencing was carried out using peripheral blood. The TCR originated in a woman of 80 years or more with acute or convalescent COVID-19. The CDR3 spells CASSQSQGQNIQYF. CDR3 bases: TGTGCCAGCAGCCAATCCCAGGGCCAAAACATTCAGTACTTC.